A selection of T cell receptor beta chains follows, all from one sample in a study of radiotherapy plus CTLA-4 blockade in lung cancer. The table came from immunoSEQ multiplex PCR; TCRdb's copy has only in-frame clones and leaves some out. The table has roughly 80,000 clones, 78% seen once. Sample: peripheral blood, taken from a patient treated with radiotherapy plus ipilimumab. All receptors derive from a human donor with non-small cell lung cancer who had a partial response to radiotherapy plus ipilimumab. Some clones in this sample may be carry-over from other donors' samples. The CDR3 runs from the conserved cysteine through the conserved F or W. D genes are given only for firm matches. Clone size, where shown, is once, few, many, or a class for clones that have expanded.

once	TRBV5-1	14	.	TRBJ1-4	CASSWGRGSEKLFF	TGCGCCAGCAGCTGGGGACGGGGGAGTGAAAAACTGTTTTTT
.	TRBV28	15	TRBD2	TRBJ2-2	CASRKGSGRTGELFF	TGTGCCAGCCGCAAGGGTAGCGGGAGGACCGGGGAGCTGTTTTTT
.	TRBV5-5	14	.	TRBJ1-1	CASSWTQEPTEAFF	TGTGCCAGCAGCTGGACACAGGAGCCGACTGAAGCTTTCTTT
.	TRBV6-1	15	.	TRBJ2-6	CALLGRPSGANVLTF	TGTGCCTTACTGGGGAGACCTTCTGGGGCCAACGTCCTGACTTTC
.	TRBV5-6	15	.	TRBJ1-2	CASSLVSYRVYGYTF	TGTGCCAGCAGCCTGGTGAGTTACAGGGTATATGGCTACACCTTC
once	TRBV18	15	TRBD1	TRBJ1-5	CASSPGGQGNQPQHF	TGTGCCAGCTCACCAGGGGGACAGGGCAATCAGCCCCAGCATTTT
.	TRBV5-5	13	TRBD2	TRBJ2-5	CASSPGLQETQYF	TGTGCCAGCAGCCCGGGACTACAAGAGACCCAGTACTTC
medium-sized	TRBV5-4	15	TRBD2	TRBJ2-2	CASRLAGGPSGELFF	TGTGCCAGCAGGCTAGCGGGAGGGCCGTCCGGGGAGCTGTTTTTT
.	TRBV5-1	18	.	TRBJ2-6	CASSLIPTDSSGANVLTF	TGCGCCAGCAGCCTCATCCCCACCGACAGCTCAGGGGCCAACGTCCTGACTTTC
.	TRBV28	14	.	TRBJ2-3	CASTEPPSRDTQYF	TGTGCCAGCACCGAACCCCCTTCACGGGATACGCAGTATTTT
many	TRBV7-9	12	TRBD2	TRBJ2-1	CASSTGTRLQFF	TGTGCCAGCAGCACCGGGACTAGACTACAGTTCTTC
.	TRBV7-3	15	TRBD2	TRBJ2-3	CASSRTSGGADTQYF	TGTGCCAGCAGCCGGACTAGCGGGGGAGCAGATACGCAGTATTTT
.	TRBV14	15	.	TRBJ1-6	CASSQGRHYNSPLHF	TGTGCCAGCAGCCAAGGGCGACACTATAATTCACCCCTCCACTTT
.	TRBV6-1	12	.	TRBJ2-1	CASAARWDEQFF	TGTGCCAGCGCGGCTCGCTGGGATGAGCAGTTCTTC
.	TRBV5-1	14	.	TRBJ2-5	CASSLNGRRETQYF	TGCGCCAGCAGCTTGAATGGGAGGAGGGAGACCCAGTACTTC
.	TRBV10-3	15	.	TRBJ2-3	CAISELTGGTDTQYF	TGTGCCATCAGTGAACTCACAGGTGGCACAGATACGCAGTATTTT
.	TRBV5-6	13	TRBD1	TRBJ2-1	CASSPTGGSSKFF	TGTGCCAGCAGCCCGACAGGGGGCAGCTCAAAGTTCTTC
.	TRBV7-9	12	.	TRBJ2-3	CASSPVADTQYF	TGTGCCAGCAGCCCCGTCGCAGATACGCAGTATTTT
.	TRBV11-2	18	.	TRBJ1-2	CASSLRGLTAKANYGYTF	TGTGCCAGCAGCTTACGTGGTTTGACAGCGAAAGCTAACTATGGCTACACCTTC
.	TRBV10-1	13	.	TRBJ1-1	CASSTTANTEAFF	TGCGCCAGCAGTACGACAGCCAACACTGAAGCTTTCTTT
.	TRBV7-9	14	.	TRBJ2-1	CASTYPGRVNEQFF	TGTGCCAGCACATATCCCGGCAGGGTCAATGAGCAGTTCTTC
.	TRBV9	16	.	TRBJ1-4	CASSVAPTGSLGKLFF	TGTGCCAGCAGCGTAGCGCCGACAGGATCGCTGGGGAAACTGTTTTTT
.	TRBV4-3	15	TRBD1	TRBJ2-7	CASSQGTGIPDEQYF	TGCGCCAGCAGCCAAGGGACAGGGATACCGGATGAGCAGTACTTC
.	TRBV30	14	.	TRBJ1-5	CAWSSIGGNQPQHF	TGTGCCTGGAGTAGTATAGGGGGCAATCAGCCCCAGCATTTT
.	TRBV6-6	14	TRBD1	TRBJ2-7	CASSYTSRDSEQYF	TGTGCCAGCAGTTACACTAGTAGGGACAGCGAGCAGTACTTC
few	TRBV4-2	15	.	TRBJ1-3	CASSQVQASGNTIYF	TGTGCCAGCAGCCAAGTGCAGGCCTCTGGAAACACCATATATTTT
.	TRBV5-1	14	.	TRBJ1-2	CASTPQAGSYGYTF	TGCGCCAGCACCCCCCAAGCAGGAAGCTATGGCTACACCTTC
.	TRBV11-2	13	.	TRBJ2-7	CASSLYREYEQYF	TGTGCCAGCAGCTTATACAGGGAGTACGAGCAGTACTTC
.	TRBV28	15	.	TRBJ1-2	CASSAQLGAAYGYTF	TGTGCCAGCAGTGCCCAGCTGGGGGCGGCCTATGGCTACACCTTC
.	TRBV7-2	15	TRBD2	TRBJ2-7	CASSLEVSGGYEQYF	TGTGCCAGCAGCTTAGAGGTTAGCGGGGGATACGAGCAGTACTTC
.	TRBV19	16	TRBD2	TRBJ2-3	CASSSSHGGAFYTQYF	TGTGCCAGTAGTTCCTCCCACGGGGGGGCCTTTTATACGCAGTATTTT
.	TRBV6-1	15	TRBD1	TRBJ2-7	CASMAGDRFSYEQYF	TGTGCCAGCATGGCTGGGGACAGGTTCTCCTACGAGCAGTACTTC
.	TRBV7-8	16	TRBD2	TRBJ2-5	CASSQRLAGAQETQYF	TGTGCCAGCAGCCAAAGACTAGCGGGGGCCCAAGAGACCCAGTACTTC
.	TRBV7-3	14	.	TRBJ2-3	CASSLEGASDTQYF	TGTGCCAGCAGCTTGGAGGGAGCGTCGGATACGCAGTATTTT
.	TRBV28	16	.	TRBJ1-1	CASSLWTGLRNTEAFF	TGTGCCAGCAGTTTATGGACGGGACTGCGGAACACTGAAGCTTTCTTT